This T cell receptor (beta chain) was recovered during a study of blood T cell repertoires in COVID-19. Overall study: Both acute and convalescent COVID-19 samples were obtained from the United States, Italy and Spain.

Authors' analysis steps: Amplifying reference gene primers gave estimates of nucleated cell counts. Clones were read by immunoSEQ multiplex PCR, and TCRdb kept only the in-frame ones, dropping some. Clonal size and the V and J genes are those of that table, whereas D and trimming came from the DNA. The repertoire holds roughly 110,000 clones, with 85% as singletons. Unmatched junction bases numbered 19, after V lost 3 bases and J lost 11 bases. This CDR3 comprises 18 residues. CDR1 SGDLS and CDR2 YYNGEE come from the germline V gene. The chain uses TRBV9 and TRBJ1-6; 8 bases line up with TRBD1. The clonotype was recovered from a human donor in a cohort sampled during active COVID-19. Sequenced: peripheral blood. CDR3 sequence (DNA): TGTGCCAGCAGCGATCCCCGGGACAGGAGGGAGGGGAGTCCACCCCTCCACTTT. This gives the protein CASSDPRDRREGSPPLHF.